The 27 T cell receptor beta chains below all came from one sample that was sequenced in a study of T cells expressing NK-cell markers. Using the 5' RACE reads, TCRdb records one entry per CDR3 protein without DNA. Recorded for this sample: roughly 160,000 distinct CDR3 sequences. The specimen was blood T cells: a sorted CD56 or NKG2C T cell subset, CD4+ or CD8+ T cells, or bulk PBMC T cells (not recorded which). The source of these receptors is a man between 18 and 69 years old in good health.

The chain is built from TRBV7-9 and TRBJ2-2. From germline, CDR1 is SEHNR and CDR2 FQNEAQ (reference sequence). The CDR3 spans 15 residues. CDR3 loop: CASSSPGSDTGELFF.

CDR3 sequence reads: CATTAGRNTGELFF. This sequence joins TRBV15 and TRBJ2-2; TCRdb picks TRBD1, but there is no DNA to check that call. The V gene's germline CDR1 is LNHNV and CDR2 YYDKDF (reference sequence). The CDR3 consists of 14 residues.

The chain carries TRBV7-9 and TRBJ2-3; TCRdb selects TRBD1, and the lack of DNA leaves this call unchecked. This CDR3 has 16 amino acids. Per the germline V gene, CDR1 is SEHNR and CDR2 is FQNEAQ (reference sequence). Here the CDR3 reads CASSIDRQGRSDTQYF.

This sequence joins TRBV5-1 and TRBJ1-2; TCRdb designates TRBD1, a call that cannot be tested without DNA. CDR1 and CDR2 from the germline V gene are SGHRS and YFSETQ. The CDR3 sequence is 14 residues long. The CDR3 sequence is CASRPSTGRDGYTF.

The CDR3 loop is CASSQVGEKLFF. The chain recombines TRBV3-1 with TRBJ1-4. CDR1 LGHDT and CDR2 YNNKEL come from the germline V gene (reference sequence). The CDR3 consists of 12 residues.

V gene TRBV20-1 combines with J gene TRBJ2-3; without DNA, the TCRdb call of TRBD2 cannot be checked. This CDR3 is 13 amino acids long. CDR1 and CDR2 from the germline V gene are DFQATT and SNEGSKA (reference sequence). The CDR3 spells CSAELALEDTQYF.

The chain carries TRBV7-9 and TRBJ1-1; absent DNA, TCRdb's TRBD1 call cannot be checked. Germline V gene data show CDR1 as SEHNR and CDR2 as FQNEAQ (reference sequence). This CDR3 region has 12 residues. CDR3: CASSYGTDPAFF.

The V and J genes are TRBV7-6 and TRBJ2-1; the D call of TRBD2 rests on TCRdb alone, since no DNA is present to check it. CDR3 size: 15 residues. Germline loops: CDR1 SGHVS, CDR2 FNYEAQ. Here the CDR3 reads CASSLLTSGGDEQFF.

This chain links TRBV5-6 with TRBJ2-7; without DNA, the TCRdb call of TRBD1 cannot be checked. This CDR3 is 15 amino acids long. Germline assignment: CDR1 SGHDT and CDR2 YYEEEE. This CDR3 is CASSFQGTPSYEQYF.

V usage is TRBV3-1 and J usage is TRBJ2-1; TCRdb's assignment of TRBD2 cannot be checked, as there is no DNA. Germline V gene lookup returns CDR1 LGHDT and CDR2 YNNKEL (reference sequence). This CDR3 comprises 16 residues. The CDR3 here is CASNLRTSGYYNEQFF.

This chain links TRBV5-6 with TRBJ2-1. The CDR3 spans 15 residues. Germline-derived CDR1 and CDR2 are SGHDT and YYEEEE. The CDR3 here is CASSLVSQNYNEQFF.

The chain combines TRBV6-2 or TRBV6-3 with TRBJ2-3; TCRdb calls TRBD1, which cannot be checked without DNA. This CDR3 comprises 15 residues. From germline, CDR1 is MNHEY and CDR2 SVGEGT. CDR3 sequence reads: CASCTAGGHTDTQYF.

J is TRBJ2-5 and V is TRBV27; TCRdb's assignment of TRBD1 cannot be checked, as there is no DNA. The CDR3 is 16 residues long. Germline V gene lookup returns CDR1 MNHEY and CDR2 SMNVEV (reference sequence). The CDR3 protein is CASSPVRFNRGETQYF.

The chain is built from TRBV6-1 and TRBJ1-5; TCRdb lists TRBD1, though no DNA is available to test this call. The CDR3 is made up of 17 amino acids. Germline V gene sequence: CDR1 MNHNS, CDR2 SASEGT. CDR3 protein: CASSERTGEYSNQPQHF.

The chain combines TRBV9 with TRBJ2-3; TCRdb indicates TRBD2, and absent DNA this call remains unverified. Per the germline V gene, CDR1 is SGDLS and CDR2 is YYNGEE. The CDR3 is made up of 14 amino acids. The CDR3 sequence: CASDSGGTRYTQYF.

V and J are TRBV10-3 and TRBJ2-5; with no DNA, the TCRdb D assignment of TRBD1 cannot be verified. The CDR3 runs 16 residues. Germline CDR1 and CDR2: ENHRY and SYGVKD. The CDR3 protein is CAISPIGGTGKETQYF.

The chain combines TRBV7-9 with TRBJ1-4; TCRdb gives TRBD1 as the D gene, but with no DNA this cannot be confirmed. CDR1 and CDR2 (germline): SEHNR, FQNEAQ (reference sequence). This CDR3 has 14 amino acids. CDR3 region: CASSPRDRREKLFF.

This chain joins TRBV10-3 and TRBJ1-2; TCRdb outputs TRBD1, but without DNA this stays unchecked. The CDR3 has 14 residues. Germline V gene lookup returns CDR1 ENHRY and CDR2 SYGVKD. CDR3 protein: CAITSGGADYGYTF.

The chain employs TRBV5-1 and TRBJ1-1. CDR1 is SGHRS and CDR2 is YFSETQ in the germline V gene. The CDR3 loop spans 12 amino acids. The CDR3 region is CASTVSSTEAFF. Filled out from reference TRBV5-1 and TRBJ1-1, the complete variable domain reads KAGVTQTPRYLIKTRGQQVTLSCSPISGHRSVSWYQQTPGQGLQFLFEYFSETQRNKGNFPGRFSGRQFSNSRSEMNVSTLELGDSALYLCASTVSSTEAFFGQGTRLTVV.

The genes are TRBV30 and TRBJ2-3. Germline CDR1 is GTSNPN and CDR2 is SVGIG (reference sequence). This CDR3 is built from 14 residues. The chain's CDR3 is CAWSVLAEIDTQFF.

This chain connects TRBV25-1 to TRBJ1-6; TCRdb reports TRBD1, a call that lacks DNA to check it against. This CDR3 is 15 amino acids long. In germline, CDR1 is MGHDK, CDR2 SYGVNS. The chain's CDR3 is CATRTGWSYNSPLHF.

The CDR3 is CASSLAEDGTDHYEQYF. This chain connects TRBV28 to TRBJ2-7; TCRdb indicates TRBD1, and absent DNA this call remains unverified. In germline, CDR1 is MDHEN, CDR2 SYDVKM. The CDR3 runs 17 residues.

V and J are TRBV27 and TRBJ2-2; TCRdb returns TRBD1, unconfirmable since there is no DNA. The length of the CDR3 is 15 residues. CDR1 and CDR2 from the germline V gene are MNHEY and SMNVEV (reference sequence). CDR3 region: CASSPGGLPNGELFF.

CDR3 residues: CASSKGRVNTF. V is TRBV19 and J is TRBJ1-2; TCRdb proposes TRBD1, but this gene call is untestable without DNA. CDR1 and CDR2 (germline): LNHDA, SQIVND (reference sequence). The CDR3 covers 11 residues.

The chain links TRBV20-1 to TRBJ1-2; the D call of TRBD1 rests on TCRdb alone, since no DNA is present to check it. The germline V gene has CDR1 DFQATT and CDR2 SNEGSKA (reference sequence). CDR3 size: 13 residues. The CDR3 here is CSARESGGVGYTF.

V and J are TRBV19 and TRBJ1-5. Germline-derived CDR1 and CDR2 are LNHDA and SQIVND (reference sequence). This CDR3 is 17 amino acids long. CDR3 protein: CASSIYDTPFSNQPQHF.

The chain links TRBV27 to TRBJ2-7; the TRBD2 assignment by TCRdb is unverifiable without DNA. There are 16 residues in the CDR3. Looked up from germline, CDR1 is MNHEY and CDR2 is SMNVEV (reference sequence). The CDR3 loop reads CASSFRRGAYSYEQYF.